This T cell receptor beta chain was retrieved from a study of blood T cell repertoires in COVID-19. Study context: Samples came from the United States, Italy and Spain, spanning acute and convalescent COVID-19. T cells, B-cell-depleted T cells, or PBMCs provided the cDNA or gDNA that served as material.

Authors' processing steps: Cell counts per sample came from amplifying reference gene primers. The method was immunoSEQ multiplex PCR; TCRdb's version includes in-frame clones alone and lacks a portion of them. Clonal size and the V and J genes are those of that table, whereas D and trimming came from the DNA. The sample yields some 310,000 clones, roughly 89% seen once. The Seattle patients joined while their infection was active and were tracked longitudinally afterward. Germline V lookup: CDR1 MNHEY, CDR2 SVGAGI. The CDR3 sequence is 14 residues long. V lost 5 bases and J lost 9; bases outside the gene matches: 10.

The sample was peripheral blood. The TCR was taken from a woman between 40 and 50 years old with COVID-19, enrolled during active disease. This chain uses TRBV6-5 with TRBJ1-1; 9 positions match TRBD1. The CDR3 sequence is CASSRGTGINQAFF. The DNA of the CDR3 is TGTGCCAGCAGTCGAGGGACAGGGATTAACCAAGCTTTCTTT.